One and the same sample provided the 25 T cell receptor beta chains below, sequenced in a study of vaccination and CD4 T cells after COVID-19. Their antigens remain unidentified. The study sequenced cultured CD4+ T cell DNA using the Oncomine TCR Beta short-read assay. TCRdb independently ran MiXCR on the PCR reads; one entry per CDR3 protein. The data contain 7,000 to 7,500 distinct CDR3 sequences, 30% to 45% of them singletons. The treatment is: roughly 11-day PBMC culture with coronavirus spike peptide pools or control peptides (ViraFEST assay). Investigators obtained the unexposed donor's CD4+ T cells before the COVID-19 pandemic (2011-2018). The sequencing input was CD4+ T cells from blood, cultured in vitro. These receptors were obtained from a human donor in good health.

The gene calls are TRBV2 and TRBJ1-6, with D unclear. The length of the CDR3 is 14 residues. Trimming took 2 bases from V and 7 from J, leaving 9 bases between them. Germline loops: CDR1 SNHLY, CDR2 FYNNEI. CDR3 sequence (DNA): TGTGCCAGCAGTGAAAACAGAGCCAATTCACCCCTCCACTTT. Translation gives CASSENRANSPLHF.

V is TRBV4-3 and J is TRBJ1-3; 7 nucleotides agree with TRBD1. The CDR3 contains 13 residues. Trimming took 5 bases from V and 4 from J; bases not matched to a gene: 2. Germline CDR1 LGHNA, CDR2 YSLEER. The CDR3 loop is CASSWTGGNTIYF. The CDR3 region has the DNA TGCGCCAGCAGCTGGACAGGCGGAAACACCATATATTTT.

The chain links TRBV7-9 to TRBJ1-1; 7 bases line up with TRBD1. V lost 4 bases, J lost 7 bases, and 15 bases stayed unmatched. Germline V gene lookup returns CDR1 SEHNR and CDR2 FQNEAQ (reference sequence). The CDR3 totals 16 residues. The CDR3 coding sequence is TGTGCCAGCAGCTCTTGGAGGGACAGTAACGGAATTGAAGCTTTCTTT. Residues: CASSSWRDSNGIEAFF.

This rearrangement joins TRBV6-1 to TRBJ1-3; 8 bases map to TRBD1. Germline trimming cut 6 bases from V and 4 bases from J; bases unmatched to any gene: 8. The germline V gene encodes CDR1 MNHNS and CDR2 SASEGT. The CDR3 has 15 residues. CDR3 coding DNA: TGTGCCAGCAGCGCCCAGGGGGCAATCGGAAACACCATATATTTT. Its protein is CASSAQGAIGNTIYF.

This clonotype has more than one count but fewer than ten. The chain joins TRBV20-1 to TRBJ2-6; tentative D call: TRBD1 (5 bases). V shed 6 bases and J shed 3 bases, with 12 bases lying between them. The CDR3 extends over 14 amino acids. CDR1 is DFQATT, CDR2 SNEGSKA, per germline (reference sequence). CDR3: CSAFRGSGANVLTF. The CDR3 nucleotides are TGCAGTGCCTTTAGGGGTAGTGGGGCCAACGTCCTGACTTTC.

The chain combines TRBV27 with TRBJ1-2; 8 nucleotides match TRBD1. Germline loops: CDR1 MNHEY, CDR2 SMNVEV (reference sequence). The CDR3 consists of 11 residues. The J segment lost 8 bases and the V segment lost 8 bases, leaving 4 bases of the junction unmatched. CDR3 nucleotides: TGTGCCAGCCAGGGGGCGGGCGGCTACACCTTC. Amino acid sequence: CASQGAGGYTF.

This chain uses TRBV7-8 with TRBJ2-3; possibly TRBD1 for D (6 bases). CDR1 and CDR2 (germline): SGHVS, FQNEAQ. The CDR3 loop spans 16 amino acids. Trimming pared 1 base from V and 2 bases from J, leaving 13 bases between. CDR3: CASSLEGQLATDTQYF. DNA for the CDR3: TGTGCCAGCAGCTTAGAAGGACAGCTTGCCACAGATACGCAGTATTTT.

This chain connects TRBV11-2 to TRBJ1-1; 7 bases align to TRBD1. Germline values: CDR1 SGHAT, CDR2 FQNNGV. The CDR3 loop spans 14 amino acids. J was trimmed by 1 base and V by 5 bases; bases with no gene match: 4. The CDR3 loop reads CASSLRTGNTEAFF. The CDR3 nucleotides read TGTGCCAGCAGCCTACGGACAGGGAACACTGAAGCTTTCTTT.

The chain has TRBV20-1 and TRBJ2-5; perhaps TRBD1 as D (6 bases). This CDR3 contains 15 residues. The germline V gene encodes CDR1 DFQATT and CDR2 SNEGSKA (reference sequence). Between the trimmed V and J ends, which lost 3 bases and 3 bases, there was a span of 17 bases. CDR3 sequence (DNA): TGCAGTGCTAGTAGGGGGACCTCCACCAAAGAGACCCAGTACTTC. As protein: CSASRGTSTKETQYF.

This chain links TRBV5-8 with TRBJ2-7, with 8 bases matching TRBD1. Germline trimming cut 4 bases from V and 4 bases from J; bases unmatched to any gene: 22. Germline V gene data show CDR1 as SGHTS and CDR2 as YDEGEE. The length of the CDR3 is 19 residues. The CDR3 loop reads CASSLTGVAWLSSSYEQYF. In DNA, the CDR3 is TGTGCCAGCAGCCTGACAGGGGTGGCGTGGCTATCATCCTCGTACGAGCAGTACTTC.

The chain joins TRBV15 to TRBJ2-7; perhaps TRBD1 as D (5 bases). The germline V and J ends were trimmed by 5 bases and 2 bases, with 10 bases remaining between them. CDR1 LNHNV and CDR2 YYDKDF come from the germline V gene (reference sequence). The CDR3 length is 13 residues. The CDR3 sequence is CATSRQGTYEQYF. For the CDR3, the DNA is TGTGCCACCAGCCGCCAGGGTACCTACGAGCAGTACTTC.

The chain joins TRBV28 to TRBJ1-1; D gene uncertain. From germline, CDR1 is MDHEN and CDR2 SYDVKM. CDR3 size: 13 residues. V gave up 6 bases and J gave up 0 bases, with 8 bases separating them. CDR3 in DNA: TGTGCCAGCAGCAATATACTGAACACTGAAGCTTTCTTT. As protein: CASSNILNTEAFF.

This clonotype is judged medium-sized. This chain uses TRBV6-5 with TRBJ2-7, with D perhaps matching TRBD1 or TRBD2 (5 bases each). Germline assignment: CDR1 MNHEY and CDR2 SVGAGI. V was clipped by 0 bases and J by 2 bases, with 8 bases between them. The CDR3 sequence is 14 residues long. The CDR3 sequence is CASSYSGTAYEQYF. The CDR3 nucleotides read TGTGCCAGCAGTTACTCGGGGACGGCCTACGAGCAGTACTTC.

This clonotype was detected a few times. CDR3 sequence: CASSTGDRLYYGYTF. CDR3 DNA sequence: TGTGCCAGCAGTACTGGGGATCGGCTTTACTATGGCTACACCTTC. The rearrangement links TRBV6-1 to TRBJ1-2; no firm D call. The V end was cut by 5 bases, the J end by 3 bases, with 16 bases between. The CDR3 sequence is 15 residues long. The germline V gene has CDR1 MNHNS and CDR2 SASEGT.

This sequence joins TRBV6-1 and TRBJ2-7; TRBD1 matches 8 bases. J lost 7 bases, V lost 6 bases, and 17 bases had no gene match. CDR3 size: 16 residues. Germline loops: CDR1 MNHNS, CDR2 SASEGT. The CDR3 bases are TGTGCCAGCAGCCCCATCTCCGGGACAGGACGATGGGAGCAGTACTTC. It is translated as CASSPISGTGRWEQYF.

The rearrangement links TRBV19 to TRBJ1-1; D unclear. CDR3 length equals 13 residues. The germline CDR1 and CDR2 sequences are LNHDA and SQIVND (reference sequence). V lost 3 bases and J lost 3, with 8 bases in between. The DNA of the CDR3 is TGTGCCAGTAGTATTAAGGGTTACACTGAAGCTTTCTTT. Translated: CASSIKGYTEAFF.

CDR3 coding DNA: TGTGCCAGCATCCGGGGGTCCGGCTACGAGCAGTACTTC. Translated, it gives CASIRGSGYEQYF. The chain carries TRBV6-1 and TRBJ2-7; D might be TRBD2 (6 bases). The CDR3 covers 13 residues. CDR1 MNHNS and CDR2 SASEGT come from the germline V gene. Trimming cost V 7 bases and J 3 bases, with 13 bases left between them.

This rearrangement joins TRBV6-4 to TRBJ2-2; 8 positions match TRBD1. With 5 bases clipped from V and 5 bases from J, the junction kept 4 bases outside the gene matches. The CDR3 is 14 residues long. Germline CDR1 MRHNA, CDR2 SNTAGT. The CDR3 protein is CASSKDRVTGELFF. The CDR3 DNA follows: TGTGCCAGCAGTAAGGACAGGGTGACCGGGGAGCTGTTTTTT.

This clonotype occurred a few times. The V and J genes are TRBV2 and TRBJ1-2, with 7 bases fitting TRBD1. The CDR3 runs 13 residues. With V trimmed by 7 bases and J by 2 bases, 4 bases remained unmatched. CDR1 and CDR2 from the germline V gene are SNHLY and FYNNEI. CDR3 in amino acids: CASIGGGNYGYTF. CDR3 bases: TGTGCCAGCATTGGAGGGGGCAACTATGGCTACACCTTC.

The genes are TRBV20-1 and TRBJ2-1; D unresolved. V was trimmed by 4 bases and J by 9 bases, leaving 10 bases between them. This CDR3 comprises 11 residues. The V gene's germline CDR1 is DFQATT and CDR2 SNEGSKA (reference sequence). CDR3 coding DNA: TGCAGTGCTACCCGAATGGGTGAGCAGTTCTTC. Encoded protein: CSATRMGEQFF.

The chain employs TRBV6-1 and TRBJ1-2, with 10 positions matching TRBD1. Looked up from germline, CDR1 is MNHNS and CDR2 is SASEGT. The trim removed 8 bases at V and 13 bases at J, leaving 7 bases unmatched. This CDR3 is 11 amino acids long. The CDR3 spells CASRRDRGGTF. CDR3 sequence (DNA): TGTGCCAGCCGGAGGGACAGGGGAGGCACCTTC.

This chain joins TRBV7-8 and TRBJ1-5; possible D gene TRBD1, 5 bases. The CDR3 contains 14 residues. CDR1 and CDR2 (germline): SGHVS, FQNEAQ. V was shortened by 5 bases and J by 7 bases, with 15 bases between the two germline ends. This CDR3 is CASSGEGTKQPQHF. The CDR3 coding sequence is TGTGCCAGCAGCGGGGAGGGGACGAAACAGCCCCAGCATTTT.

The rearrangement uses TRBV20-1 and TRBJ2-1, with D possibly matching TRBD1 (10 bases). V was shortened by 0 bases and J by 4 bases, with 28 bases between the two germline ends. This CDR3 region has 20 residues. The germline gives CDR1 DFQATT, CDR2 SNEGSKA (reference sequence). The CDR3 bases are TGCAGTGCTAGAGATATGGACAGGGGGGATAGCGGGAGTGGGTACAATGAGCAGTTCTTC. Translation: CSARDMDRGDSGSGYNEQFF.

This CDR3 is CASSPKDRVGQPQHF. As DNA, the CDR3 is TGTGCCAGTAGTCCTAAGGACAGGGTCGGACAGCCCCAGCATTTT. This chain joins TRBV19 and TRBJ1-5, with 8 bases that match TRBD1. V lost 5 bases to trimming and J lost 7 bases; unmatched junction nucleotides: 10. The CDR3 contains 15 residues. Looked up from germline, CDR1 is LNHDA and CDR2 is SQIVND (reference sequence).

This chain joins TRBV7-2 and TRBJ2-1, with TRBD2 matching over 8 bases. With 5 bases clipped from V and 3 bases from J, the junction kept 9 bases outside the gene matches. The CDR3 sequence is 16 residues long. Per the germline V gene, CDR1 is SGHTA and CDR2 is FQGNSA. The CDR3 protein is CASSPGVTSGYNEQFF. The CDR3 DNA reads as TGTGCCAGCAGCCCAGGGGTCACTAGCGGCTACAATGAGCAGTTCTTC.